This T cell receptor (beta chain) was recorded in a study of T cells in Graves' hyperthyroidism and ophthalmopathy. Overall study results and limits: Researchers found most expanded thyroid clonotypes above 0.001 in blood as well. The model forecast ophthalmopathy, anticipating it by a median roughly 6.3 months before onset. Ophthalmopathy could be told apart from stable hyperthyroidism with a 13 V-J model.

J was trimmed by 9 bases and V by 3 bases; bases with no gene match: 13. Germline V gene lookup returns CDR1 SQVTM and CDR2 ANQGSEA. CDR3 length: 17 amino acids. Points on this clonotype: Its antigen remains unknown.

Investigators excluded patients with uncontrolled infection, other autoimmune disease, pregnancy or lactation. Authors of the study amplified TCR beta CDR3 regions from RNA transcripts. The HTBI primer set served for first-round RT-PCR of the TCR CDR3. Each CDR3 protein is one row after TCRdb ran MiXCR on the multiplex PCR reads. In the table there are some 510,000 distinct CDR3 sequences, 46% of which are singletons. The chain employs TRBV29-1 and TRBJ2-2; TRBD2 matches 13 bases. Sequences were obtained from peripheral blood or thyroid tissue (not recorded which). This TCR was sampled from a woman younger than 35 with Graves' hyperthyroidism. CDR3 in DNA: TGCAGCGTTGATGGACTAGCGGGAGTTCTTCTTCCCTGGGAGCTGTTTTTT. This translates into CSVDGLAGVLLPWELFF.